This T cell receptor (beta chain) was documented in a study of blood T cell repertoires in COVID-19. Turning to the study itself: COVID-19 samples, acute and convalescent, were from the United States, Italy and Spain. The cDNA or gDNA used as material had been derived from T cells, B-cell-depleted T cells, or PBMCs.

Sequencing was performed with immunoSEQ multiplex PCR; in TCRdb, only in-frame clones are kept and a portion is missing. The sample yields under 170,000 clones, roughly 84% seen once. Germline V lookup: CDR1 SGHTA, CDR2 FQGNSA. The CDR3 extends over 16 amino acids. V lost 1 base and J lost 4; bases outside the gene matches: 8. The TCR was taken from a man aged 65 to 85 with acute or convalescent COVID-19. The specimen sequenced was peripheral blood. V usage is TRBV7-2 and J usage is TRBJ2-3; 7 bases are shared with TRBD2. CDR3 protein: CASSLVGGGGADTQYF. The CDR3 bases are TGTGCCAGCAGCTTAGTAGGCGGGGGAGGAGCAGATACGCAGTATTTT.